Described below is a single T cell receptor beta chain sequence and its context. Its antigen is not known. V trimming: 8 bases; J trimming: 4 bases; junction bases outside the gene matches: 5. The CDR3 extends over 12 amino acids. Germline V lookup: CDR1 ENHRY, CDR2 SYGVKD. The sample originates from a study of cytomegalovirus exposure and HLA in healthy donors. Whole-study findings and limits: Productive status was seen about 90% or about 30% of the time for most TCR beta V segments in an earlier analysis. The authors excluded some V segments, including TRBV6-2 and TRBV6-3, as indistinguishable. There was a cluster of highly shared sequence variants that was likely a sequencing artifact.

Primers for the PCR totalled 60 Vbeta and 13 Jbeta. Clones were sequenced by immunoSEQ multiplex PCR, and TCRdb holds only the in-frame ones, with some missing. The table shows around 40,000 clones, with over 60% occurring only once. Donors in the study were healthy people who gave bone marrow. The clonotype comes from a woman aged 25 to 39 in good health and CMV-seronegative. Specimen: PBMCs. The V and J genes are TRBV10-3 and TRBJ2-7, with TRBD2 matching 7 bases. CDR3 coding DNA: TGTGCCATCGGGGGGGGGACTTACGAGCAGTACTTC. Translation: CAIGGGTYEQYF.